This TCR beta chain was found in a study of beta chain features in type 1 diabetes. Every bit of the isolated RNA underwent reverse transcription, so sequencing read expressed TCRB transcripts. Reads from naive, central memory and regulatory T cell samples averaged roughly 3.8 million. The repertoire was sequenced with immunoSEQ multiplex PCR; TCRdb's copy has only in-frame clones and lacks some. The data show around 500,000 clones, more than 9.5% seen once. This clone showed up just a few times. Its specificity is not known. CDR1 MNHEY and CDR2 SVGAGI come from the germline V gene. This CDR3 spans 15 amino acids. J lost 4 bases, V lost 0 bases, and 2 bases had no gene match. Notes on the study in general: Naive, central memory and Treg TCRB repertoires seemed to resemble each other more closely in patients than they did in healthy donors. Cells carrying high TCR expression could end up over-represented when cDNA is sequenced.

The sequence was obtained from a woman in her late teens or twenties in good health. The specimen sequenced was naive CD4+ T cells from blood. The chain is built from TRBV6-5 and TRBJ1-5; 8 bases are a match to TRBD1. The CDR3 is CASSYSRQGNQPQHF. In DNA form, the CDR3 reads TGTGCCAGCAGTTACTCCCGACAGGGGAATCAGCCCCAGCATTTT.